These 20 T cell receptor beta chains were all obtained from the same sample, sequenced in a study of shared clonotypes between healthy human individuals. Clones were read by immunoSEQ multiplex PCR, and TCRdb kept only the in-frame ones, dropping some. Of around 2.3 million clones in the sample, more than 90% were seen once. The sequencing input was naive CD4+ T cells sorted from blood. The subset: CD45RA+ positively selected. Receptors were obtained from a man between 18 and 35 years old in good health.

CDR3 DNA sequence: TGTGCCAGCCAGCTAGCCATTAATCAGCCCCAGCATTTT. It yields the protein CASQLAINQPQHF. The rearrangement joins TRBV2 to TRBJ1-5, with D unclear. The germline V gene encodes CDR1 SNHLY and CDR2 FYNNEI. V dropped 8 bases and J dropped 4 bases, with 12 bases sitting between them. The CDR3 is 13 amino acids. Full variable domain (outside the CDR3, taken from reference TRBV2 and TRBJ1-5): EPEVTQTPSHQVTQMGQEVILRCVPISNHLYFYWYRQILGQKVEFLVSFYNNEISEKSEIFDDQFSVERPDGSNFTLKIRSTKLEDSAMYFCASQLAINQPQHFGDGTRLSIL.

The rearrangement links TRBV13 to TRBJ1-2; 7 bases line up with TRBD1. Germline CDR1 and CDR2: PRHDT and FYEKMQ (reference sequence). The CDR3 loop spans 14 amino acids. V lost 3 bases and J lost 7; bases outside the gene matches: 8. CDR3 region: CASSFRTGTFGYTF. DNA for the CDR3: TGTGCCAGCAGCTTCCGGACAGGAACTTTTGGCTACACCTTC.

J is TRBJ2-5 and V is TRBV19, with TRBD2 matching over 15 bases. The CDR3 extends over 15 amino acids. With V trimmed by 10 bases and J by 2 bases, 5 bases remained unmatched. Germline V gene sequence: CDR1 LNHDA, CDR2 SQIVND (reference sequence). The chain's CDR3 is CATGLAGGPQETQYF. In DNA form, the CDR3 reads TGTGCCACTGGACTAGCGGGGGGGCCGCAAGAGACCCAGTACTTC.

The chain joins TRBV28 to TRBJ2-3, with 8 bases fitting TRBD1. With 2 bases clipped from V and 3 bases from J, the junction kept 4 bases outside the gene matches. The germline gives CDR1 MDHEN, CDR2 SYDVKM. This CDR3 spans 15 amino acids. The CDR3 region is CASSLRQGATDTQYF. CDR3 nucleotide sequence: TGTGCCAGCAGTTTAAGGCAGGGGGCTACAGATACGCAGTATTTT.

The rearrangement joins TRBV5-1 to TRBJ2-1; TRBD1 aligns across 10 bases. The CDR3 runs to 20 residues. Per germline, CDR1 SGHRS and CDR2 YFSETQ. With 4 bases clipped from V and 0 bases from J, the junction kept 16 bases outside the gene matches. The CDR3 sequence is CASSLIPGQGTLSSYNEQFF. In DNA, the CDR3 is TGCGCCAGCAGCCTTATACCGGGACAGGGGACGCTAAGCTCCTACAATGAGCAGTTCTTC. Drawing the rest from reference TRBV5-1 and TRBJ2-1, the complete variable domain is KAGVTQTPRYLIKTRGQQVTLSCSPISGHRSVSWYQQTPGQGLQFLFEYFSETQRNKGNFPGRFSGRQFSNSRSEMNVSTLELGDSALYLCASSLIPGQGTLSSYNEQFFGPGTRLTVL.

The chain recombines TRBV27 with TRBJ1-6; 7 nucleotides match TRBD1. Germline assignment: CDR1 MNHEY and CDR2 SMNVEV (reference sequence). J gave up 6 bases and V 7 bases, and 3 bases lay outside the gene matches. This CDR3 is 13 amino acids long. The CDR3 is CASTGQINSPLHF. DNA of the CDR3: TGTGCCAGCACGGGACAGATTAATTCACCCCTCCACTTT.

The chain is built from TRBV2 and TRBJ1-5; D ambiguous. Trimming removed 5 bases from V and 3 bases from J, with 11 bases in between. CDR1 SNHLY and CDR2 FYNNEI come from the germline V gene. CDR3 length equals 14 residues. CDR3: CASSSTEFNQPQHF. The CDR3 DNA reads as TGTGCCAGCAGTTCCACAGAATTCAATCAGCCCCAGCATTTT.

The chain couples TRBV27 to TRBJ1-2; D remains unclear. The CDR3 contains 13 residues. Germline V CDR1 and CDR2: MNHEY, SMNVEV (reference sequence). Trimming cost V 5 bases and J 1 base, with 8 bases left between them. CDR3 region: CASSIRGNYGYTF. In nucleotides, the CDR3 is TGTGCCAGCAGTATTCGGGGTAACTATGGCTACACCTTC.

The rearrangement joins TRBV10-2 to TRBJ1-6, with D maybe TRBD1 (5 bases). This CDR3 region has 14 residues. Germline assignment: CDR1 WSHSY and CDR2 SAAADI. The ends were cut back, 2 bases at V and 6 bases at J, with 8 bases in the middle. The CDR3 loop reads CASSETGSNSPLHF. The CDR3 DNA reads as TGCGCCAGCAGTGAGACAGGTAGTAATTCACCCCTCCACTTT.

V and J are TRBV28 and TRBJ2-1; TRBD1 matches at 8 bases. The length of the CDR3 is 15 residues. Germline V CDR1 and CDR2: MDHEN, SYDVKM. With 5 bases clipped from V and 5 bases from J, the junction kept 8 bases outside the gene matches. The CDR3 bases are TGTGCCAGCAGTCCCCTCGGGACAGGACACAATGAGCAGTTCTTC. Protein: CASSPLGTGHNEQFF.

The chain recombines TRBV11-2 with TRBJ2-7, with 14 nucleotides matching TRBD2. The CDR3 spans 16 residues. With V trimmed by 5 bases and J by 2 bases, 5 bases remained unmatched. Per the germline V gene, CDR1 is SGHAT and CDR2 is FQNNGV. CDR3 amino acids: CASSPMTSGRAYEQYF. Written as DNA, the CDR3 is TGTGCCAGCAGCCCTATGACTAGCGGGAGGGCCTACGAGCAGTACTTC.

The V call is TRBV2, the J call TRBJ2-3; TRBD2 aligns across 7 bases. J was trimmed by 5 bases and V by 2 bases; bases with no gene match: 7. This CDR3 region has 15 residues. Germline CDR1 and CDR2: SNHLY and FYNNEI. This chain's CDR3 is CASSENGSGIDTQYF. The DNA of the CDR3 is TGTGCCAGCAGTGAAAATGGGAGCGGGATAGATACGCAGTATTTT.

This rearrangement joins TRBV6-5 to TRBJ2-7; 9 bases are a match to TRBD1. Germline V gene lookup returns CDR1 MNHEY and CDR2 SVGAGI. Germline trimming cut 2 bases from V and 8 bases from J; bases unmatched to any gene: 10. The CDR3 runs 15 residues. CDR3 nucleotides: TGTGCCAGCAGTTACGGGACAGGGTCCATTGCGCAGCAGTACTTC. Translation: CASSYGTGSIAQQYF.

As regards this clone: In the same sample, other DNA sequences code for this CDR3. This chain joins TRBV5-1 and TRBJ2-7; D is possibly TRBD2 (6 bases). The V gene's germline CDR1 is SGHRS and CDR2 YFSETQ. V shed 0 bases and J shed 2 bases, with 12 bases lying between them. The CDR3 runs to 15 residues. This CDR3 is CASSLGGTAAYEQYF. The CDR3, as DNA: TGCGCCAGCAGCTTGGGCGGGACCGCCGCCTACGAGCAGTACTTC.

This chain connects TRBV29-1 to TRBJ1-4, with D maybe TRBD1 (5 bases). CDR3 length: 17 residues. Germline CDR1 reads SQVTM; CDR2 reads ANQGSEA. CDR3 in amino acids: CIDSPGGGSGTNEKLFF. The DNA of the CDR3 is TGCATCGACTCACCGGGTGGGGGAAGTGGAACTAATGAAAAACTGTTTTTT.

V usage is TRBV6-5 and J usage is TRBJ2-7, with a possible D match to TRBD1 (5 bases). Trimming removed 6 bases from V and 2 bases from J, with 14 bases in between. This CDR3 has 14 residues. CDR1 and CDR2 from the germline V gene are MNHEY and SVGAGI. CDR3 sequence (DNA): TGTGCCAGCAGGGGAATAGGGGAAACCTACGAGCAGTACTTC. Translating it yields CASRGIGETYEQYF.

This chain connects TRBV5-1 to TRBJ2-2; TRBD2 agrees at 10 bases. Per germline, CDR1 SGHRS and CDR2 YFSETQ. V lost 4 bases, J lost 4 bases, and 7 bases stayed unmatched. This CDR3 contains 16 residues. CDR3 nucleotides: TGCGCCAGCAGCGTTGCTAGCGGGAGTGGCACCGGGGAGCTGTTTTTT. It specifies CASSVASGSGTGELFF.

J is TRBJ2-3 and V is TRBV28; D remains ambiguous. The CDR3 consists of 17 residues. V lost 5 bases and J lost 0, with 18 bases in between. CDR1 MDHEN and CDR2 SYDVKM come from the germline V gene. CDR3 nucleotides: TGTGCCAGCAGTCCTCAGACGGCGATCTCTAGCACAGATACGCAGTATTTT. This gives the protein CASSPQTAISSTDTQYF.

The chain combines TRBV25-1 with TRBJ2-1, with TRBD1 identical over 8 bases. Germline V gives CDR1 MGHDK, CDR2 SYGVNS. The junction had 11 bases not matched to a gene; V was cut back by 6 bases and J by 10 bases. This CDR3 is built from 14 residues. The CDR3 sequence: CASRPGGGNREQFF. The CDR3 DNA reads as TGTGCCAGCAGACCAGGGGGCGGGAACAGAGAGCAGTTCTTC. The variable domain in full, with the rest retrieved from reference TRBV25-1 and TRBJ2-1, is EADIYQTPRYLVIGTGKKITLECSQTMGHDKMYWYQQDPGMELHLIHYSYGVNSTEKGDLSSESTVSRIRTEHFPLTLESARPSHTSQYLCASRPGGGNREQFFGPGTRLTVL.

The chain is built from TRBV2 and TRBJ2-5; D is ambiguous. The CDR3 is 12 amino acids. The V end lost 3 bases, the J end lost 7 bases, and 9 bases lay between the germline ends. CDR1 SNHLY and CDR2 FYNNEI come from the germline V gene. CDR3 protein: CASSELPGTQYF. CDR3 DNA: TGTGCCAGCAGTGAGCTACCCGGGACCCAGTACTTC. Full variable domain (rest looked up from reference TRBV2 and TRBJ2-5): EPEVTQTPSHQVTQMGQEVILRCVPISNHLYFYWYRQILGQKVEFLVSFYNNEISEKSEIFDDQFSVERPDGSNFTLKIRSTKLEDSAMYFCASSELPGTQYFGPGTRLLVL.